Below are 21 T cell receptor beta chains sequenced from a single sample in a study of shared clonotypes between healthy human individuals. Clones were read by immunoSEQ multiplex PCR, and TCRdb kept only the in-frame ones, dropping some. The profile shows 470,000 or so clones, over 70% of them singletons. The source material was PBMCs. The receptors were gathered from a middle-aged woman in good health. Some clones in this sample may be carry-over from other donors' samples.

This chain connects TRBV2 to TRBJ1-2, with D possibly being TRBD1 (5 bases). The CDR3 is made up of 12 amino acids. Trimming removed 5 bases at V and 8 bases at J, with 12 bases between. The germline gives CDR1 SNHLY, CDR2 FYNNEI. CDR3 loop: CASSPGTRGYTF. The CDR3 DNA follows: TGTGCCAGCAGTCCTGGGACGCGGGGCTACACCTTC.

This clone was observed at least ten times. The chain uses TRBV10-2 and TRBJ2-5; unclear D gene. The J call is doubtful: the DNA matches TRBJ2-7 better. Germline-derived CDR1 and CDR2 are WSHSY and SAAADI. CDR3 length: 14 residues. CDR3 amino acids: CASSDLDGAYEQYF. CDR3 bases: TGCGCCAGCAGTGATTTGGACGGAGCCTACGAGCAGTACTTC.

This clone has more than one count but fewer than ten. The chain combines TRBV28 with TRBJ1-5; no definite D call. The V and J ends lost 5 bases and 11 bases respectively, with 22 bases between them. This CDR3 comprises 15 residues. The germline gives CDR1 MDHEN, CDR2 SYDVKM. The CDR3 DNA reads as TGTGCCAGCAGTCCCCCCGCGGACGCCCCTTCGGCCCAGCATTTT. Translating gives CASSPPADAPSAQHF.

Remarks on this clone: This CDR3 is also generated by other DNA sequences in the sample. The chain links TRBV7-2 to TRBJ2-3, with D unclear. The CDR3 loop spans 13 amino acids. The germline V gene has CDR1 SGHTA and CDR2 FQGNSA. Trimming shortened V by 3 bases and J by 2 bases, and 6 bases separated the two germline ends. Written as DNA, the CDR3 is TGTGCCAGCAGCTTGGTCACCACAGATACGCAGTATTTT. It is translated as CASSLVTTDTQYF.

This clone occurred once. A far larger clone is off by one base, so a read error is likely. The chain combines TRBV6-1 with TRBJ1-1; D is unresolved. Germline V gene lookup returns CDR1 MNHNS and CDR2 SASEGT. The CDR3 is 15 residues long. The V end was cut by 4 bases, the J end by 1 base, with 13 bases between. CDR3 nucleotide sequence: TGTGCCAGCAGTGTTTTTCCGGGTTCGAACACTGAAGCTTTCTTT. This gives the protein CASSVFPGSNTEAFF.

The chain links TRBV15 to TRBJ1-2; D is uncertain. This CDR3 is 14 amino acids long. V was clipped by 0 bases and J by 1 base, with 6 bases between them. Germline CDR1 and CDR2: LNHNV and YYDKDF (reference sequence). CDR3 sequence reads: CATSRDLLNYGYTF. CDR3 DNA: TGTGCCACCAGCAGAGATTTACTTAACTATGGCTACACCTTC.

About this clone: Only one base separates this from a far larger clonotype, so it likely reflects a read error. The chain recombines TRBV9 with TRBJ2-7, with 11 bases lining up with TRBD2. The germline V gene encodes CDR1 SGDLS and CDR2 YYNGEE. This CDR3 spans 14 amino acids. CDR3 loop: CASSTGTSGAEQCF. CDR3 coding DNA: TGTGCCAGCAGCACAGGGACTAGCGGAGCCGAGCAGTGCTTC.

This clone was detected ten times or more. Mismatch with germline at one junction end may stem from a read error. Other DNA variants within this sample encode the same CDR3. V usage is TRBV5-6 and J usage is TRBJ2-1, with D maybe TRBD2 (5 bases). The CDR3 contains 13 residues. CDR1 and CDR2 from the germline V gene are SGHDT and YYEEEE. The CDR3 reads CASSPGLNNAQFF. CDR3 nucleotides: TGTGCCAGCAGCCCTGGACTGAACAATGCGCAGTTCTTC. Using reference TRBV5-6 and TRBJ2-1 for the parts outside the CDR3, the full variable domain is DAGVTQSPTHLIKTRGQQVTLRCSPKSGHDTVSWYQQALGQGPQFIFQYYEEEERQRGNFPDRFSGHQFPNYSSELNVNALLLGDSALYLCASSPGLNNAQFFGPGTRLTVL.

The J gene is TRBJ1-1, the V gene TRBV7-9; D is uncertain. V dropped 8 bases and J dropped 0 bases, with 10 bases sitting between them. The germline V gene has CDR1 SEHNR and CDR2 FQNEAQ (reference sequence). This CDR3 is 13 amino acids long. CDR3 sequence (DNA): TGTGCCAGCCGACTGAGGATGAACACTGAAGCTTTCTTT. Translating it yields CASRLRMNTEAFF.

This sequence joins TRBV4-1 and TRBJ1-2; TRBD1 matches 7 bases. CDR3 size: 14 residues. V lost 5 bases, J lost 2 bases, and 5 bases stayed unmatched. Germline V gene lookup returns CDR1 MGHRA and CDR2 YSYEKL. The CDR3 loop reads CASSAPGQNYGYTF. CDR3 coding DNA: TGCGCCAGCAGCGCGCCGGGACAGAACTATGGCTACACCTTC.

A word on this clone: One end of the junction is discordant with germline, which a read error may explain. This chain connects TRBV27 to TRBJ2-1; 8 bases line up with TRBD2. This CDR3 has 15 amino acids. Germline-derived CDR1 and CDR2 are MNHEY and SMNVEV (reference sequence). Here the CDR3 reads CASRNSGIPYNEQFF. The CDR3 region has the DNA TGCGCCAGCAGAAATAGCGGGATCCCCTACAATGAGCAGTTCTTC.

This clone has a handful of counts. The chain has TRBV27 and TRBJ2-7; D perhaps matches TRBD2 (6 bases). Trimming pared 4 bases from V and 6 bases from J, leaving 13 bases between. Germline values: CDR1 MNHEY, CDR2 SMNVEV (reference sequence). CDR3 length: 13 residues. Here the CDR3 reads CASSSRVGGEQYF. The CDR3 coding sequence is TGTGCCAGCAGTTCCAGGGTGGGGGGCGAGCAGTACTTC.

The CDR3, as DNA: TGCAGCGCCGCAGACAGGGGAGCCGGCTATGGCTACACCTTC. This codes for CSAADRGAGYGYTF. The rearrangement joins TRBV29-1 to TRBJ1-2, with TRBD1 matching 8 bases. V shed 7 bases and J 4 bases; nucleotides not matched to a gene: 11. CDR1 and CDR2 from the germline V gene are SQVTM and ANQGSEA. CDR3 size: 14 residues. The whole variable domain, remainder taken from reference TRBV29-1 and TRBJ1-2, is SAVISQKPSRDICQRGTSLTIQCQVDSQVTMMFWYRQQPGQSLTLIATANQGSEATYESGFVIDKFPISRPNLTFSTLTVSNMSPEDSSIYLCSAADRGAGYGYTFGSGTRLTVV.

Comment on this clone: The sample carries other DNA sequences with the same CDR3. The rearrangement links TRBV18 to TRBJ1-2, with 8 bases fitting TRBD1. CDR1 and CDR2 from the germline V gene are KGHSH and LQKENI. The CDR3 is made up of 16 amino acids. V lost 3 bases, J lost 5 bases, and 11 bases stayed unmatched. The CDR3 region is CASSPEAAQGAYGYTF. The CDR3 nucleotides are TGTGCCAGCTCACCCGAAGCTGCCCAGGGGGCATATGGCTACACCTTC.

A single count supports this clone. The rearrangement links TRBV21-1 to TRBJ1-5. TRBV21-1 is listed as a pseudogene. CDR3 length: 13 amino acids. CDR3 residues: CASSGGGSQPQHF. DNA of the CDR3: TGTGCCAGCTCGGGAGGGGGCAGTCAGCCCCAGCATTTT.

The rearrangement joins TRBV6-6 to TRBJ2-3; D gene ambiguous. V lost 7 bases, J lost 1 base, and 12 bases lay in between. CDR1 is MNHNY, CDR2 SVGAGI, per germline (reference sequence). The CDR3 runs to 14 residues. CDR3: CASTLLFGTDTQYF. DNA for the CDR3: TGTGCCAGCACCCTCCTTTTCGGCACAGATACGCAGTATTTT.

V is TRBV28 and J is TRBJ2-1; D may be TRBD1 or TRBD2 (5 bases each). Germline lookup yields CDR1 MDHEN and CDR2 SYDVKM. The V end lost 8 bases, the J end lost 3 bases, and 14 bases lay between the germline ends. The CDR3 extends over 14 amino acids. CDR3 coding DNA: TGTGCCAGCGGGCCGGGACCGGACTACAATGAGCAGTTCTTC. This gives the protein CASGPGPDYNEQFF.

Regarding this clone: A far bigger clonotype differs at one base, so this is likely a read error. Other DNA variants within this sample encode the same CDR3. This chain joins TRBV15 and TRBJ1-1; the D gene is possibly TRBD1 (5 bases). V was pared by 3 bases and J by 4 bases, with 9 bases between. Germline assignment: CDR1 LNHNV and CDR2 YYDKDF (reference sequence). There are 13 residues in the CDR3. The CDR3 DNA is TGTGCCACCAGCAGGACTGGGGCCACTGAAGCTTTCTTT. Its protein is CATSRTGATEAFF.

The rearrangement links TRBV7-9 to TRBJ2-1, with a possible D match to TRBD2 (6 bases). Germline CDR1 is SEHNR and CDR2 is FQNEAQ (reference sequence). V was trimmed by 0 bases and J by 4 bases, leaving 10 bases between them. This CDR3 is built from 15 residues. CDR3 coding DNA: TGTGCCAGCAGCTTAGCCGGGGGAACTTACAATGAGCAGTTCTTC. Translating it yields CASSLAGGTYNEQFF.

The chain employs TRBV6-4 and TRBJ1-5; D unclear. This CDR3 spans 15 amino acids. V lost 8 bases and J 6 bases, leaving 20 bases between the germline ends. From germline, CDR1 is MRHNA and CDR2 SNTAGT. The CDR3 DNA reads TGTGCCAGCCTACCACGAAGGGTCGAAAGTCAGCCCCAGCATTTT. Its protein product is CASLPRRVESQPQHF.

The chain joins TRBV6-5 to TRBJ2-7; D is unclear. Trimming pared 6 bases from V and 3 bases from J, leaving 12 bases between. The CDR3 spans 13 residues. Germline V lookup: CDR1 MNHEY, CDR2 SVGAGI. Written as DNA, the CDR3 is TGTGCCAGCAGCAAACGGCGAGTCTACGAGCAGTACTTC. It specifies CASSKRRVYEQYF.